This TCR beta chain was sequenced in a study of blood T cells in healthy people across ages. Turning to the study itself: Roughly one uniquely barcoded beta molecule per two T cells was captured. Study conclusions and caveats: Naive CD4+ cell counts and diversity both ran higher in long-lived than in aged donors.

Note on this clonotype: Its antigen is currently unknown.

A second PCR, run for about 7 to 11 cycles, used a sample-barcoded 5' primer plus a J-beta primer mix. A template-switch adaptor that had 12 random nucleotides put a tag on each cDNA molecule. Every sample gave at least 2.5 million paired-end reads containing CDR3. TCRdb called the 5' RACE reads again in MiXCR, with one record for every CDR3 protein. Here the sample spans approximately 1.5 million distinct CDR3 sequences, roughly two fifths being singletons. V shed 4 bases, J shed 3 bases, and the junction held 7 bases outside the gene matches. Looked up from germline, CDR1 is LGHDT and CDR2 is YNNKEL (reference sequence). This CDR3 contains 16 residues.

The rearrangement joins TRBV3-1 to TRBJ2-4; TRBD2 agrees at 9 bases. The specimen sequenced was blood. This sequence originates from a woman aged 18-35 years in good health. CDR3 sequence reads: CASSPLAGGHKNIQYF. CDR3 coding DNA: TGTGCCAGCAGCCCATTGGCGGGGGGGCACAAAAACATTCAGTACTTC. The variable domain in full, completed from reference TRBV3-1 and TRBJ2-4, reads DTAVSQTPKYLVTQMGNDKSIKCEQNLGHDTMYWYKQDSKKFLKIMFSYNNKELIINETVPNRFSPKSPDKAHLNLHINSLELGDSAVYFCASSPLAGGHKNIQYFGAGTRLSVL.